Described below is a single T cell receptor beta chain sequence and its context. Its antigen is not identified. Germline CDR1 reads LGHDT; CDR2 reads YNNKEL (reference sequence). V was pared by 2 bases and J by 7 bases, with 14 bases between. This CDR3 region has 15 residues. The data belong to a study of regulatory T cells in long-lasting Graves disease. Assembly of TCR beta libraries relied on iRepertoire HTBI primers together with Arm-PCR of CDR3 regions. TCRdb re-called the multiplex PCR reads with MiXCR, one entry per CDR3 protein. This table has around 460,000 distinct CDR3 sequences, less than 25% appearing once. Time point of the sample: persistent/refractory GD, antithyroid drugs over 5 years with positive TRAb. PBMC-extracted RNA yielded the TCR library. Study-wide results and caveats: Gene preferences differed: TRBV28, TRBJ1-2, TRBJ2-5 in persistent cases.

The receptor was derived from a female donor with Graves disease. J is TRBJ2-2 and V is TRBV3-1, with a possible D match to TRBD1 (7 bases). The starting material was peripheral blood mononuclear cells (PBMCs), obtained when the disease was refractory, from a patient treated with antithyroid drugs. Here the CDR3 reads CASSQTDREVGELFF. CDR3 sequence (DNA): TGTGCCAGCAGCCAAACCGACAGGGAGGTCGGGGAGCTGTTTTTT.